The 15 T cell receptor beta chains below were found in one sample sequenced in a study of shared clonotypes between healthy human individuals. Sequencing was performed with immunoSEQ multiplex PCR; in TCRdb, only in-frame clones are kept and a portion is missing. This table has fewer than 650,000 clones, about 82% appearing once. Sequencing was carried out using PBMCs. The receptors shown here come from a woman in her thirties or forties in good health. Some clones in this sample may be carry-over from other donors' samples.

CDR3 sequence reads: CASSPPGTSRLYEQYF. Written as DNA, the CDR3 is TGTGCCAGCTCACCACCGGGGACATCTCGTCTCTACGAGCAGTACTTC. The chain recombines TRBV18 with TRBJ2-7, with D perhaps matching TRBD1 (6 bases). Trimming shortened V by 0 bases and J by 3 bases, and 15 bases separated the two germline ends. Germline V gene lookup returns CDR1 KGHSH and CDR2 LQKENI. The CDR3 contains 16 residues. Based on the CDR3 plus reference TRBV18 and TRBJ2-7, the full variable domain is NAGVMQNPRHLVRRRGQEARLRCSPMKGHSHVYWYRQLPEEGLKFMVYLQKENIIDESGMPKERFSAEFPKEGPSILRIQQVVRGDSAAYFCASSPPGTSRLYEQYFGPGTRLTVT.

The CDR3 DNA is TGTGCCATCAGTGACGCAGTTTACTACGAGCAGTACTTC. It encodes CAISDAVYYEQYF. V usage is TRBV10-3 and J usage is TRBJ2-7; D is uncertain. The CDR3 extends over 13 amino acids. Germline V CDR1 and CDR2: ENHRY, SYGVKD. V was trimmed by 3 bases and J by 3 bases, leaving 9 bases between them.

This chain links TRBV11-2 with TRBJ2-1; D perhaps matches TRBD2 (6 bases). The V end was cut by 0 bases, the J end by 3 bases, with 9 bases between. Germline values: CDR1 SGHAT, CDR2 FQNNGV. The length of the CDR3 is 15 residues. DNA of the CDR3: TGTGCCAGCAGCTTAGAGGCTAGCGTCTACAATGAGCAGTTCTTC. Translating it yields CASSLEASVYNEQFF.

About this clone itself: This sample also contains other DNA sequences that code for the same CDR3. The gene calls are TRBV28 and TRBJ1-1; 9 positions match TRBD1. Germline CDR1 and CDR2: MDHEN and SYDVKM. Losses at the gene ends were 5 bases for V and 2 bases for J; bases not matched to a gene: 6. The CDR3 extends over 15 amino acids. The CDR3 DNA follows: TGTGCCAGCAGTCTCGGGGACAGGGCTAACACTGAAGCTTTCTTT. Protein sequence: CASSLGDRANTEAFF.

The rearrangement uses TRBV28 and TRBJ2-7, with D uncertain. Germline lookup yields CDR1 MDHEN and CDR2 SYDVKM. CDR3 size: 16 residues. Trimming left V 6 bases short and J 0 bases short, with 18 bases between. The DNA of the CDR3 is TGTGCCAGCAGAAAAGACACCCTTGGAAGCTCCTACGAGCAGTACTTC. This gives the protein CASRKDTLGSSYEQYF.

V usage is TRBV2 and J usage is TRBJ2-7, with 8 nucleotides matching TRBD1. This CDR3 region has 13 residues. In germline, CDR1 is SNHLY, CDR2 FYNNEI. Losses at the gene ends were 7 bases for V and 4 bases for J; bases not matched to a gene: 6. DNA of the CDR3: TGTGCCAGCACCGGACAGGGTGGGTACGAGCAGTACTTC. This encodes CASTGQGGYEQYF.

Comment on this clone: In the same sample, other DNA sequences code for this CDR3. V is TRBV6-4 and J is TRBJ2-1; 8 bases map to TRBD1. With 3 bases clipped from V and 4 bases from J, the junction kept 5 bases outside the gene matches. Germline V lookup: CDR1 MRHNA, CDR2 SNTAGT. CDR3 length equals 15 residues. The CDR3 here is CASSEGTGDYNEQFF. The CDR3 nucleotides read TGTGCCAGCAGTGAAGGGACAGGTGATTACAATGAGCAGTTCTTC.

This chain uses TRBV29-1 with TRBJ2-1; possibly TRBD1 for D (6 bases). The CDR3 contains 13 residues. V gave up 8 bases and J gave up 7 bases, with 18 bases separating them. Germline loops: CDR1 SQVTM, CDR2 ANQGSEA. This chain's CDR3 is CSSIKAGVNEQFF. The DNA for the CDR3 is TGCAGCTCGATAAAGGCAGGGGTAAATGAGCAGTTCTTC.

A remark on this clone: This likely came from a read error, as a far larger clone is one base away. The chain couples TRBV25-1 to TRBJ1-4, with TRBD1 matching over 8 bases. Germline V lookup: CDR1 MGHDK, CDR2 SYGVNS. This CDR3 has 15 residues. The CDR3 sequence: CASSEYTGGNEELFF. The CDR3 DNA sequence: TGTGCCAGCAGTGAATATACAGGGGGAAATGAAGAACTGTTTTTT.

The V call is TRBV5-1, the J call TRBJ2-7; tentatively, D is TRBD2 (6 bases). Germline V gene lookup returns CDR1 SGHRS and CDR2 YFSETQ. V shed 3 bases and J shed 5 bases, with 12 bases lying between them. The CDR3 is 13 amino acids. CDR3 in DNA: TGCGCCAGCAGCTCCCGGGAGAGAGACGAGCAGTACTTC. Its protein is CASSSRERDEQYF.

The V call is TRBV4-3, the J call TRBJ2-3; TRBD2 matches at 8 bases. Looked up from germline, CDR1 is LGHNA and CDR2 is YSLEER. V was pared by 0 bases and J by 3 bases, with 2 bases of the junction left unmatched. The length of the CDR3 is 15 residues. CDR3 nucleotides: TGCGCCAGCAGCCAAGAGGGCGGGAGGACAGATACGCAGTATTTT. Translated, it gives CASSQEGGRTDTQYF.

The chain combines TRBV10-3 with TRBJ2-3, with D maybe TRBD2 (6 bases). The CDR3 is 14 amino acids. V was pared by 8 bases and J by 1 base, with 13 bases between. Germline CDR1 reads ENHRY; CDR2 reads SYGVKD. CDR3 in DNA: TGTGCCATCTGGAACGGGAGATGCACAGATACGCAGTATTTT. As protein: CAIWNGRCTDTQYF.

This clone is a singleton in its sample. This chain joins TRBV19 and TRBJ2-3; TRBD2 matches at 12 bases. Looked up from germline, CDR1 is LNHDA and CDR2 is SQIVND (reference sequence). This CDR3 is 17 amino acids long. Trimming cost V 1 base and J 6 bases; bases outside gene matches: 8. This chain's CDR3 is CASSIGLAGGPFDTQYF. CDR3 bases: TGTGCCAGTAGTATAGGCCTAGCGGGAGGGCCCTTCGATACGCAGTATTTT.

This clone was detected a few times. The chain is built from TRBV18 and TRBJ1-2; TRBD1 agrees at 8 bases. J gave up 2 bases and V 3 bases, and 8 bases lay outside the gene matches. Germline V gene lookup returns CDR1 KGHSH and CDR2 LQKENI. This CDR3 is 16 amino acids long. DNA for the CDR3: TGTGCCAGCTCACCTGCAAACAGGGACAGGAACTATGGCTACACCTTC. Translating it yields CASSPANRDRNYGYTF.

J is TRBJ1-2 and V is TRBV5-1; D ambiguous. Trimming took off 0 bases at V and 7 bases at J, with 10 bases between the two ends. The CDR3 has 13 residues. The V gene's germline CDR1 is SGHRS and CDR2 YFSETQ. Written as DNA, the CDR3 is TGCGCCAGCAGCTTGGGGTCCGGGCCTGGCTACACCTTC. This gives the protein CASSLGSGPGYTF.